The clone carrying this T cell receptor (beta chain) was recorded only once. The antigen remains undetermined. Sequencing used immunoSEQ multiplex PCR; TCRdb keeps in-frame clones, though not all of them. The sample has fewer than 100,000 clones; roughly 85% are singletons. This record comes from a study of T cell responses to AZD1222 COVID-19 vaccine. General study points: Nearly half of the spike-specific TCRs reportedly recognize variant regions that carry no mutations. Spike-specific TCRs gained breadth and depth after people received two AZD1222 doses. Only five to seven AZD1222 recipients were seropositive at baseline. The donors showed a predominance of white British ancestry and of females, with possible underestimation of clonal diversity.

CDR3 size: 12 residues. From germline, CDR1 is SGHDN and CDR2 FVKESK. V lost 3 bases to trimming and J lost 6 bases, with 7 bases between them. The material was peripheral blood, obtained 28 days after the second AZD1222 dose. The TCR originated in an adult who received the AZD1222 COVID-19 vaccine. This chain uses TRBV14 with TRBJ2-3; a weak D match, TRBD1 (5 bases). The CDR3 sequence is CASSHYRDTQYF. CDR3 bases: TGTGCCAGCAGCCACTACAGGGATACGCAGTATTTT. The variable domain in full, with the rest retrieved from reference TRBV14 and TRBJ2-3, is EAGVTQFPSHSVIEKGQTVTLRCDPISGHDNLYWYRRVMGKEIKFLLHFVKESKQDESGMPNNRFLAERTGGTYSTLKVQPAELEDSGVYFCASSHYRDTQYFGPGTRLTVL.